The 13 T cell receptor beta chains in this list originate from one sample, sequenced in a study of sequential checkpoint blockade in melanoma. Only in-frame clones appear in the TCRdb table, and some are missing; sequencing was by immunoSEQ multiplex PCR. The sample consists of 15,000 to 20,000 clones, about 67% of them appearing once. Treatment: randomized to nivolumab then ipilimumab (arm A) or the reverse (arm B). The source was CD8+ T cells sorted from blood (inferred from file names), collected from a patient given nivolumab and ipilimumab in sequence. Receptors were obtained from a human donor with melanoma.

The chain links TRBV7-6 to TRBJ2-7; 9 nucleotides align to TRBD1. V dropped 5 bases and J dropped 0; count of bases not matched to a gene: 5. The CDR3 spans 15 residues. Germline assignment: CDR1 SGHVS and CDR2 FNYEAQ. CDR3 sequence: CASSTGQGFSYEQYV. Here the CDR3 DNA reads TGTGCCAGCAGCACGGGACAGGGATTCTCCTACGAGCAGTACGTC.

The CDR3 DNA reads as TGTGCCAGCAGTTACGGCGGGATTGGCAATCAGCCCCAGCATTTT. Amino acids: CASSYGGIGNQPQHF. The chain has TRBV6-5 and TRBJ1-5; D is unclear. This CDR3 spans 15 amino acids. CDR1 and CDR2 from the germline V gene are MNHEY and SVGAGI. V shed 2 bases and J shed 2 bases, with 10 bases lying between them.

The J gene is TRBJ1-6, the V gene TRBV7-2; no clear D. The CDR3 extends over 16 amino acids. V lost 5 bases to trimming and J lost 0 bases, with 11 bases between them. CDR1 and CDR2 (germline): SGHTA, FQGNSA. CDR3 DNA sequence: TGTGCCAGCAGCACAAACAGAGTCTCCTATAATTCACCCCTCCACTTT. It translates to CASSTNRVSYNSPLHF.

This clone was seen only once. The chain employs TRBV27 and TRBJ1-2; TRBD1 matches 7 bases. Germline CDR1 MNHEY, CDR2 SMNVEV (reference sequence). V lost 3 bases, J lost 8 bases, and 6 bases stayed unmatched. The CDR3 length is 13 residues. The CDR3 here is CASSLVGGVGYTF. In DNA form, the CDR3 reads TGTGCCAGCAGTTTGGTAGGGGGCGTCGGCTACACCTTC.

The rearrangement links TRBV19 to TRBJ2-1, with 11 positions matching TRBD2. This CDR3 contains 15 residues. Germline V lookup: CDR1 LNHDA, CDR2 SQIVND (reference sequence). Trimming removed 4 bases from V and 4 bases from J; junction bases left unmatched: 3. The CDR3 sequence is CASSTTSGEYNEQFF. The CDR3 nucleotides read TGTGCCAGTAGTACGACTAGCGGGGAATACAATGAGCAGTTCTTC. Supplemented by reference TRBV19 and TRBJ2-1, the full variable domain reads DGGITQSPKYLFRKEGQNVTLSCEQNLNHDAMYWYRQDPGQGLRLIYYSQIVNDFQKGDIAEGYSVSREKKESFPLTVTSAQKNPTAFYLCASSTTSGEYNEQFFGPGTRLTVL.

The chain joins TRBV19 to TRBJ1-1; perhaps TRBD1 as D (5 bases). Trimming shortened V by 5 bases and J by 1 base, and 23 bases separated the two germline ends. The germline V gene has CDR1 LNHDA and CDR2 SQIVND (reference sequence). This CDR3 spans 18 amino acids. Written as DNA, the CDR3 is TGTGCCAGTAGTGCAAACGAGCTGGGAATGGGGGGGAACACTGAAGCTTTCTTT. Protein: CASSANELGMGGNTEAFF.

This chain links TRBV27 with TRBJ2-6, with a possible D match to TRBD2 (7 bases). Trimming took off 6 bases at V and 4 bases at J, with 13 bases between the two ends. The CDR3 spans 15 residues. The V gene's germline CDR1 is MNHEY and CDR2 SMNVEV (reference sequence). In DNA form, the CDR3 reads TGTGCCAGCAGAGGGGGAGGGCTAGGGGCCAACGTCCTGACTTTC. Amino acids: CASRGGGLGANVLTF.

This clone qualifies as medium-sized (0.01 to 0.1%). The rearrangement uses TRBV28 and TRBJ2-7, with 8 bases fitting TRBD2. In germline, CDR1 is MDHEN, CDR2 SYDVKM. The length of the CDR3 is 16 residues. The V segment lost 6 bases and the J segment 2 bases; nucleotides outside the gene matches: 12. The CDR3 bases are TGTGCCAGCAGGGACCCCGGGAGGGTCCGGACCTACGAGCAGTACTTC. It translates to CASRDPGRVRTYEQYF.

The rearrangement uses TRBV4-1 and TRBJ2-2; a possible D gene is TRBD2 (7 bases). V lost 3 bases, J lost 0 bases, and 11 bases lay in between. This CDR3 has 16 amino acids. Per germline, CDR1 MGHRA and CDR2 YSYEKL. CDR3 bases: TGCGCCAGCAGCCATGGCGGGGGCACGAACACCGGGGAGCTGTTTTTT. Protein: CASSHGGGTNTGELFF.

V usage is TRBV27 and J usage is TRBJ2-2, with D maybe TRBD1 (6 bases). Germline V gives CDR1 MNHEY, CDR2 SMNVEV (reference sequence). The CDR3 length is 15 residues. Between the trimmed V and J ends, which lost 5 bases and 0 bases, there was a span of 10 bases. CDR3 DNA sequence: TGTGCCAGCAGTAGTCGGACAGCGAACACCGGGGAGCTGTTTTTT. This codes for CASSSRTANTGELFF.

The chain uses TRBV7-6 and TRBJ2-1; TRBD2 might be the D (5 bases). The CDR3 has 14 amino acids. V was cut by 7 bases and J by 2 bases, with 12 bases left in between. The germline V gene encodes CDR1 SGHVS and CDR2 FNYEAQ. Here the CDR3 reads CASTRGSTYNEQFF. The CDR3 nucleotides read TGTGCCAGCACCCGTGGGAGCACCTACAATGAGCAGTTCTTC. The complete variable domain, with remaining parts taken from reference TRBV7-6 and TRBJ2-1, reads GAGVSQSPRYKVTKRGQDVALRCDPISGHVSLYWYRQALGQGPEFLTYFNYEAQQDKSGLPNDRFSAERPEGSISTLTIQRTEQRDSAMYRCASTRGSTYNEQFFGPGTRLTVL.

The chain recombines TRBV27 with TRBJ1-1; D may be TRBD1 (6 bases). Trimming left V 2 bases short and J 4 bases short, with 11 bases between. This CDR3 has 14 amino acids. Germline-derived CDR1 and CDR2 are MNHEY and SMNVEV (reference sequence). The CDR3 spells CASSLQGPGTEAFF. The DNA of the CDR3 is TGTGCCAGCAGTTTACAGGGGCCGGGCACTGAAGCTTTCTTT.

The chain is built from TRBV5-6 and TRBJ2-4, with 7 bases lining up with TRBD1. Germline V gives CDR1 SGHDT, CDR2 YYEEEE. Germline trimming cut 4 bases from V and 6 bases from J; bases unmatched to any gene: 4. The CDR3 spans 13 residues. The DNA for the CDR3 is TGTGCCAGCAGCACCGGGACAGTAAACATTCAGTACTTC. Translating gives CASSTGTVNIQYF.